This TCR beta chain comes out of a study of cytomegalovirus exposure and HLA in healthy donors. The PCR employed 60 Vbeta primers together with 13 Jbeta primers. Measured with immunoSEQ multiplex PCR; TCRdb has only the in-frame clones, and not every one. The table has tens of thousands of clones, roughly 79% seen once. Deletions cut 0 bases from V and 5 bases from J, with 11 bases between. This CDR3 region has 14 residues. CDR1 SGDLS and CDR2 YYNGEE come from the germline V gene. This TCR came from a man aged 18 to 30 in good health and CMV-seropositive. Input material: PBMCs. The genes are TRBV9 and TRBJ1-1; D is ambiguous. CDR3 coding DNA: TGTGCCAGCAGCGTAGGGGCTTTTAGGACTGAAGCTTTCTTT. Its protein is CASSVGAFRTEAFF.